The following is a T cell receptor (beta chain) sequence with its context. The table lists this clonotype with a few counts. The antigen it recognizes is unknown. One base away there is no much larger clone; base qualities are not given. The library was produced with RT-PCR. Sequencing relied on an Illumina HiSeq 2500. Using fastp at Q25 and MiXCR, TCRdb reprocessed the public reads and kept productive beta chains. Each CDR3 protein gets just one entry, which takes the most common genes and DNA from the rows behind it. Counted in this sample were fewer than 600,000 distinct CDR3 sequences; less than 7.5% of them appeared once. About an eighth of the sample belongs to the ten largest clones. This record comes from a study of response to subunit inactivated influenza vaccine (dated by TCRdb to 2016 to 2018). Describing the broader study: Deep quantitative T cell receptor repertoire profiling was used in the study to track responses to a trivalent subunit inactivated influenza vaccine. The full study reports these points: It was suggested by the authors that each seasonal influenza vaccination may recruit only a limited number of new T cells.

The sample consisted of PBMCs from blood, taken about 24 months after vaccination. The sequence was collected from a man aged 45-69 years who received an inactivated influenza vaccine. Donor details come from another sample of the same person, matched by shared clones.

The sequence in DNA is TGCGCCAGCAGCCTCCAACCGGGACAGAAGAATTCACCCCTCCACTTT. Its coded protein is CASSLQPGQKNSPLHF. The sequence joins TRBV5-1 to TRBJ1-6, with 7 middle bases fitting TRBD1. The CDR3 has 16 amino acids, counting the end cysteine and phenylalanine. The entry retains the CDR3 DNA only, 48 bases that are in frame from base 1. Trimming accounts for 4 bases at V and 7 bases at J, while the number of junction bases matched to no gene is 11. Reading the germline V gene gives CDR1 SGHRS and CDR2 YFSETQ.